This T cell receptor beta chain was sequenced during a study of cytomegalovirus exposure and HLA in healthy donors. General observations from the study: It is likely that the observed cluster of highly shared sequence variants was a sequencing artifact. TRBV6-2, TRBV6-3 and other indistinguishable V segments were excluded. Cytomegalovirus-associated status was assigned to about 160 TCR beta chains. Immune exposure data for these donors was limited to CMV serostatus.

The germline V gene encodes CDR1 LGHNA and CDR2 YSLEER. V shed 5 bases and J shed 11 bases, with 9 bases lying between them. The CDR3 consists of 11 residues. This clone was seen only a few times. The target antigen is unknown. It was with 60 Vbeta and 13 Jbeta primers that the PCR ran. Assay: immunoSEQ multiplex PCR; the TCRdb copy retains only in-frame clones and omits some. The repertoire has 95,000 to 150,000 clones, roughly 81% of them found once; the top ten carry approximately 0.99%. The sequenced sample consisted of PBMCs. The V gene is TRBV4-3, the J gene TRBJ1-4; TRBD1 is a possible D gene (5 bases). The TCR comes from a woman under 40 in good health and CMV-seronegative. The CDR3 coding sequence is TGCGCCAGCAGCGGACGGGGGAAACTGTTTTTT. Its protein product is CASSGRGKLFF.